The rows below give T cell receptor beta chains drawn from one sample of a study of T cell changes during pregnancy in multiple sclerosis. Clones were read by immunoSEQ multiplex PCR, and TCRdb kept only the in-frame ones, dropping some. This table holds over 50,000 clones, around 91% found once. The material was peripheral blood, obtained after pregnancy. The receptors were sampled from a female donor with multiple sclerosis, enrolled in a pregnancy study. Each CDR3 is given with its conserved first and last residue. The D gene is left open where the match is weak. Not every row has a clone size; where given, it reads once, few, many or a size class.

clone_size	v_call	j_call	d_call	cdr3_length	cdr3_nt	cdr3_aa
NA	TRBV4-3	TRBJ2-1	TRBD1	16	TGCGCCAGCAGCCAAGAGGGGGACAGGGTCCGCGGTGAGCAGTTCTTC	CASSQEGDRVRGEQFF
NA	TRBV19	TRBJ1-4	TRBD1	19	TGTGCCAGTAGTATAGGGAGGGGGCGCGCGGATAAGGCACATGAAAAACTGTTTTTT	CASSIGRGRADKAHEKLFF
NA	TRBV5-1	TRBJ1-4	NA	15	TGCGCCAGCAGCTTGGAAGGAGCGGATAATGAAAAACTGTTTTTT	CASSLEGADNEKLFF
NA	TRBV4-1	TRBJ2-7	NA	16	TGCGCCAGCAGCCAAGATCCCCCCGGTTCGGGATACGAGCAGTACTTC	CASSQDPPGSGYEQYF
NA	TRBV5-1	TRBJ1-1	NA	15	TGCGCCAGCAGCAACCGGCCGGGACAGAACACTGAAGCTTTCTTT	CASSNRPGQNTEAFF
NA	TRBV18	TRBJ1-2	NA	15	TGTGCCAGCTCACCGGGGTCTGCAGGGGACTATGGCTACACCTTC	CASSPGSAGDYGYTF
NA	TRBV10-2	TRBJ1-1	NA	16	TGCGCCAGCAGTGAGTCTTTCAGGGTAACGAACACTGAAGCTTTCTTT	CASSESFRVTNTEAFF
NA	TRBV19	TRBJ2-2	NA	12	TGTGCCAGTAGTTCGGAGGGCGGGGAGCTGTTTTTT	CASSSEGGELFF
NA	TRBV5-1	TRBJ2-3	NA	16	TGCGCCAGCAGCTTGGCCGCGGCGGCTAGCACAGATACGCAGTATTTT	CASSLAAAASTDTQYF
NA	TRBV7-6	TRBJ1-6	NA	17	TGTGCCAGCAGTTCCGCGCAGGGCTATCGTAATAATTCACCCCTCCACTTT	CASSSAQGYRNNSPLHF
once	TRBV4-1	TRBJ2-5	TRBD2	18	TGCGCCAGCAGCCAAGGTGCGGTTGCGGGGGGGCCGGGTGAGACCCAGTACTTC	CASSQGAVAGGPGETQYF
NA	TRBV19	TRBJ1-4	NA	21	TGTGCCAGTAGTAGCTATGTACTTTGGACAGCGCGGCGTGAAACTAATGAAAAACTGTTTTTT	CASSSYVLWTARRETNEKLFF
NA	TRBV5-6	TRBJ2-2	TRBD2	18	TGTGCCAGCGGGCCCGGGACTAGCGGGGGGGCATGGACCGGGGAGCTGTTTTTT	CASGPGTSGGAWTGELFF
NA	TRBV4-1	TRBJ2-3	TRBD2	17	TGCGCCAGCAGCCACATAGCGGGGGGGTTCCGCACAGATACGCAGTATTTT	CASSHIAGGFRTDTQYF
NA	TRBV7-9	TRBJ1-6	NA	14	TGTGCCAGCAGCCGTAGCTCCTATAATTCACCCCTCCACTTT	CASSRSSYNSPLHF
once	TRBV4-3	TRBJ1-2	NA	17	TGCGCCAGCAGCCAAGAAGGCGGGACCCTGGGAAACTATGGCTACACCTTC	CASSQEGGTLGNYGYTF
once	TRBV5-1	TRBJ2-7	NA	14	TGCGCCAGCAGCTTACTGGGGGCGATGGACGAGCAGTACTTC	CASSLLGAMDEQYF
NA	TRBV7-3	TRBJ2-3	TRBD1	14	TGTGCCAGCAGCTTAGAGGGGGCAGGGGATACGCAGTATTTT	CASSLEGAGDTQYF
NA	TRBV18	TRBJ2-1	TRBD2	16	TGTGCCAGCTCACCACGCGGAGCGGGGGTTTACAATGAGCAGTTCTTC	CASSPRGAGVYNEQFF
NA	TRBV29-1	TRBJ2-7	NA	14	TGCAGCGTATCGCCCCGGGGGACCTCCTACGAGCAGTACTTC	CSVSPRGTSYEQYF
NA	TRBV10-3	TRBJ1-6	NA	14	TGTGCCATCAGTGATCGGCAGGGTAATTCACCCCTCCACTTT	CAISDRQGNSPLHF
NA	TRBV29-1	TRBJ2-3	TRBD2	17	TGCAGCGTTGGTGGCCGGACTAGCGGGGCCCAAGGGGATACGCAGTATTTT	CSVGGRTSGAQGDTQYF
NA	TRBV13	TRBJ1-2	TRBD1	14	TGTGCCAGCAGCCTCGGACAGGGTAGAACCGGCTACACCTTC	CASSLGQGRTGYTF
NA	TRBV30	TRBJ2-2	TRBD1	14	TGTGCCTGGAGACAGGGGGCAAGCACCGGGGAGCTGTTTTTT	CAWRQGASTGELFF
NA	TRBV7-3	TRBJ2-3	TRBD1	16	TGTGCCAGCAGCCTTACAACCGGGACAGGGTTGAATACGCAGTATTTT	CASSLTTGTGLNTQYF
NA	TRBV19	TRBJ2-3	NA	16	TGTGCCACCGGGTCATGGCGGAATAGTAGACCAGATACGCAGTATTTT	CATGSWRNSRPDTQYF
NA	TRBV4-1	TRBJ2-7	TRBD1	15	TGCGCCAGCAGCCAAGTGGGACAGGGGGCCTACGAGCAGTACTTC	CASSQVGQGAYEQYF
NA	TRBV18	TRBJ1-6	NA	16	TGTGCCAGCTCACCGGGCGCGAGCTCCTATAATTCACCCCTCCACTTT	CASSPGASSYNSPLHF
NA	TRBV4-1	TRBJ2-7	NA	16	TGCGCCAGCAGCCGCCAAGACTACAGGGCCTGGGGCGAGCAGTACTTC	CASSRQDYRAWGEQYF
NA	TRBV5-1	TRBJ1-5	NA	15	TGCGCCAGCAGCCCCACGGGAGGGAGCAATCAGCCCCAGCATTTT	CASSPTGGSNQPQHF
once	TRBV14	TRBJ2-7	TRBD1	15	TGTGCCAGCAGCCAACCCGGGACAGGGACCGACGAGCAGTACTTC	CASSQPGTGTDEQYF
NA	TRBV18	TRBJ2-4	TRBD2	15	TGTGCCAGCTCACCCTTTAGCGGGAGGAGAAACATTCAGTACTTC	CASSPFSGRRNIQYF
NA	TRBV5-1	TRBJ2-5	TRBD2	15	TGCGCCAGCAGTTCTTTAGCGGGGGGGCCGGGGTCCCAGTACTTC	CASSSLAGGPGSQYF
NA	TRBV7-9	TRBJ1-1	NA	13	TGTGCCAGCAGCTTCGGTGCGGGGACTGAAGCTTTCTTT	CASSFGAGTEAFF
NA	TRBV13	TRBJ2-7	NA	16	TGTGCCAGCAGCTCCTGGACACATACGAAGCCGTACGAGCAGTACTTC	CASSSWTHTKPYEQYF
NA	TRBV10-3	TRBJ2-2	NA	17	TGTGCCATCACCCCCTGGGAGGTGCTGGGGGGCACCGGGGAGCTGTTTTTT	CAITPWEVLGGTGELFF
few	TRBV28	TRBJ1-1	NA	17	TGTGCCAGCAGTTCCCCCGGGGACTCCTCCGGGAACACTGAAGCTTTCTTT	CASSSPGDSSGNTEAFF
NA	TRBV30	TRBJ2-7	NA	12	TGTGCCTGGAGTCCCAACGGTCTAGAGCAGTACTTC	CAWSPNGLEQYF
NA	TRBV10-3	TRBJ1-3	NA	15	TGTGCCATCAGTGAGTCGGTAGGGGGTGGAAACACCATATATTTT	CAISESVGGGNTIYF
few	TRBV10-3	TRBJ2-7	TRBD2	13	TGTGCCATCAGGACTAGCGGGGGCTACGAGCAGTACTTC	CAIRTSGGYEQYF
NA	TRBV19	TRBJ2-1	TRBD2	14	TGTGCCAGTACCCCACTAGCGGGTGATAATGAGCAGTTCTTC	CASTPLAGDNEQFF
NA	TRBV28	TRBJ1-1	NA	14	TGTGCCAGCAGTCCGGGGACTCCCTTAACTGAAGCTTTCTTT	CASSPGTPLTEAFF
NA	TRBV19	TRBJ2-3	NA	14	TGTGCCAGTAGGCCAGGGATCGGCACAGATACGCAGTATTTT	CASRPGIGTDTQYF
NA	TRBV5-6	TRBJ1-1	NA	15	TGTGCCAGCAGCCCCCCGGGACATCTGAACACTGAAGCTTTCTTT	CASSPPGHLNTEAFF
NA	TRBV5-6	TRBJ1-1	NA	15	TGTGCCAGCAGCTCGGGACACCGGGAGGGTACTGAAGCTTTCTTT	CASSSGHREGTEAFF
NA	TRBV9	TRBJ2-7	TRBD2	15	TGTGCCAGCAGCGTTAGCGGGGGGAGCTCCTACGAGCAGTACTTC	CASSVSGGSSYEQYF
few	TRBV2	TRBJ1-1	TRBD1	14	TGTGCCAGCAAGGAGAGAGGGGGCGTCGGTGAAGCTTTCTTT	CASKERGGVGEAFF
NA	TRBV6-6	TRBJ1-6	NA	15	TGTGCCAGCAGTCAGCGCGGGGGATATAATTCACCCCTCCACTTT	CASSQRGGYNSPLHF
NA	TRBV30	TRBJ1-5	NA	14	TGTGCCTGGAGTGTACGACAGAATTATCAGCCCCAGCATTTT	CAWSVRQNYQPQHF
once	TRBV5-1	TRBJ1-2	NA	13	TGCGCCAGCAGCACGACAGTCGACTATGGCTACACCTTC	CASSTTVDYGYTF
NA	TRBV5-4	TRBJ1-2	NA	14	TGTGCCAGCAGCTTGTTCAATAGCTGGCTTGGCTACACCTTC	CASSLFNSWLGYTF
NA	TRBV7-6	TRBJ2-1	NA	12	TGTGCCAGCAGCCAACTGGTGGAGGAGCAGTTCTTC	CASSQLVEEQFF
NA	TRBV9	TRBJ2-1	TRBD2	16	TGTGCCAGCAGCCTTCGTAGTAGCGGGGGGACCGGTGAGCAGTTCTTC	CASSLRSSGGTGEQFF
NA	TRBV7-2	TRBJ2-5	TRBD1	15	TGTGCCAGCAGCCCAGGACAGGCGGGTAGAGAGACCCAGTACTTC	CASSPGQAGRETQYF
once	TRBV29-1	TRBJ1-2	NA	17	TGCAGCGTTAACCGGGACTCAACGACGCTGGTTAACTATGGCTACACCTTC	CSVNRDSTTLVNYGYTF
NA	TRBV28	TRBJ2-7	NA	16	TGTGCCAGCACTTCACCGGGACAAGGAAGCTCCTACGAGCAGTACTTC	CASTSPGQGSSYEQYF
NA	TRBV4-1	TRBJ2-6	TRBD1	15	TGCGCCAGCAGCCCCAGGGGGTCTGGGGCCAACGTCCTGACTTTC	CASSPRGSGANVLTF
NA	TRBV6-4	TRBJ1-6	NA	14	TGTGCCAGCAGTGAGGCAGCTGGGGAGACACCCCTCCACTTT	CASSEAAGETPLHF